This T cell receptor beta chain appears in the sequencing data of a study of blood T cell repertoires in COVID-19. Looking at the study overall: The cDNA or gDNA used as material had been derived from T cells, B-cell-depleted T cells, or PBMCs.

With 5 bases removed from V and 8 bases from J, the gap between germline ends came to 10 bases. Germline CDR1 reads MDHEN; CDR2 reads SYDVKM. This CDR3 region has 12 residues. Profiled with immunoSEQ multiplex PCR; TCRdb holds only in-frame clones, not every one. The sample shows about 230,000 clones, over 70% of them seen only once. The V and J genes are TRBV28 and TRBJ1-3, with a weak D call TRBD1 (6 bases). What was sequenced was peripheral blood. The sequence came from a woman older than 75 with acute or convalescent COVID-19. The CDR3 DNA sequence: TGTGCCAGCAGTAACAGGGTGGACACCATATATTTT. Its translation: CASSNRVDTIYF.